Each of the 20 T cell receptor beta chains below was sequenced from the same sample in a study of cytomegalovirus exposure and HLA in healthy donors. The PCR employed 60 Vbeta primers together with 13 Jbeta primers. Assay: immunoSEQ multiplex PCR; the TCRdb copy retains only in-frame clones and omits some. The sample holds roughly 120,000 clones, around two thirds seen once. The source material was PBMCs. The receptors were gathered from a woman aged 40 to 50 in good health and CMV-seropositive.

This clone is a singleton in its sample. The chain carries TRBV19 and TRBJ2-5; weak D call: TRBD1 (6 bases). The CDR3 is 14 residues long. The germline CDR1 and CDR2 sequences are LNHDA and SQIVND (reference sequence). V was cut by 5 bases and J by 4 bases, with 14 bases left in between. The CDR3 here is CASSGGFNVETQYF. The CDR3 DNA reads TGTGCCAGTAGTGGGGGCTTTAATGTAGAGACCCAGTACTTC.

This clone was seen only a few times. V gene TRBV7-9 combines with J gene TRBJ2-5; D is undetermined. The CDR3 is 14 residues long. V was clipped by 2 bases and J by 4 bases, with 11 bases between them. Germline CDR1 and CDR2: SEHNR and FQNEAQ (reference sequence). This chain's CDR3 is CASSLQLGRETQYF. In DNA form, the CDR3 reads TGTGCCAGCAGCTTACAATTGGGCCGAGAGACCCAGTACTTC.

There are a few counts of this clone. The rearrangement joins TRBV5-1 to TRBJ2-7; no reliable D call. The CDR3 contains 13 residues. Per germline, CDR1 SGHRS and CDR2 YFSETQ. Trimming took 2 bases from V and 0 from J, leaving 6 bases between them. The CDR3 spells CASSFDISYEQYF. The CDR3 DNA is TGCGCCAGCAGCTTCGACATCTCCTACGAGCAGTACTTC.

J is TRBJ1-2 and V is TRBV7-9; 7 bases map to TRBD1. With V trimmed by 5 bases and J by 4 bases, 7 bases remained unmatched. Germline V CDR1 and CDR2: SEHNR, FQNEAQ (reference sequence). CDR3 size: 14 residues. The CDR3 protein is CASSQGDSVYGYTF. The CDR3 region has the DNA TGTGCCAGCAGCCAAGGGGACAGCGTCTATGGCTACACCTTC.

The chain recombines TRBV4-2 with TRBJ2-1, with TRBD2 matching 10 bases. There are 19 residues in the CDR3. Germline-derived CDR1 and CDR2 are LGHNA and YNFKEQ. Trimming cost V 0 bases and J 2 bases; bases outside gene matches: 10. CDR3 nucleotide sequence: TGTGCCAGCAGCCAAGACATAAGCGGGGGGGCCAGCGCCTACAATGAGCAGTTCTTC. It codes for CASSQDISGGASAYNEQFF.

The chain carries TRBV7-6 and TRBJ2-7; TRBD1 matches 9 bases. CDR1 and CDR2 from the germline V gene are SGHVS and FNYEAQ. The V segment lost 5 bases and the J segment 3 bases; nucleotides outside the gene matches: 8. The CDR3 contains 15 residues. This CDR3 is CASSPRRTGDYEQYF. Written as DNA, the CDR3 is TGTGCCAGCAGCCCGCGAAGGACAGGGGACTACGAGCAGTACTTC.

This chain connects TRBV25-1 to TRBJ2-7, with D possibly being TRBD1 (5 bases). There are 16 residues in the CDR3. V lost 6 bases and J lost 2, with 20 bases in between. Germline CDR1 reads MGHDK; CDR2 reads SYGVNS. DNA for the CDR3: TGTGCCAGCAGCCGCTACGACAGCTCTATTACCTACGAGCAGTACTTC. Translated: CASSRYDSSITYEQYF.

This clone showed up just once. The gene calls are TRBV12-5 and TRBJ2-3; 8 nucleotides agree with TRBD1. With V trimmed by 6 bases and J by 4 bases, 3 bases remained unmatched. This CDR3 contains 13 residues. Germline V gene data show CDR1 as LGHNT and CDR2 as FRNRAP. For the CDR3, the DNA is TGTGCTAGTGGCACACAGGGGGCAGATACGCAGTATTTT. Translation: CASGTQGADTQYF.

The chain couples TRBV6-1 to TRBJ1-1; D perhaps matches TRBD1 (6 bases). Between the trimmed V and J ends, which lost 5 bases and 1 base, there was a span of 8 bases. The CDR3 consists of 13 residues. Germline CDR1 reads MNHNS; CDR2 reads SASEGT. CDR3 nucleotide sequence: TGTGCCAGCAGTCTGGACAGGAACACTGAAGCTTTCTTT. It is translated as CASSLDRNTEAFF.

The chain recombines TRBV19 with TRBJ2-1; perhaps TRBD2 as D (6 bases). Germline V gene lookup returns CDR1 LNHDA and CDR2 SQIVND (reference sequence). V dropped 5 bases and J dropped 4 bases, with 9 bases sitting between them. This CDR3 spans 13 amino acids. The CDR3 DNA follows: TGTGCCAGTAGTCCGGGACTTTACAATGAGCAGTTCTTC. It specifies CASSPGLYNEQFF.

The chain carries TRBV5-1 and TRBJ1-6; D remains unclear. This CDR3 contains 15 residues. The V gene lost 0 bases and the J gene lost 9 bases, with 13 bases spanning the gap. CDR1 and CDR2 (germline): SGHRS, YFSETQ. The CDR3 is CASSLGSRTGSPLHF. The CDR3, as DNA: TGCGCCAGCAGCTTGGGGTCAAGAACCGGTTCACCCCTCCACTTT.

This chain joins TRBV9 and TRBJ1-2; TRBD1 is a possible D gene (5 bases). CDR3 length: 17 amino acids. V was cut by 4 bases and J by 1 base, with 20 bases left in between. Germline V gives CDR1 SGDLS, CDR2 YYNGEE. As DNA, the CDR3 is TGTGCCAGCAGCCCTAGGACAACTCAAAGGGGTAACTATGGCTACACCTTC. Translating gives CASSPRTTQRGNYGYTF. Complete variable domain (other parts from reference TRBV9 and TRBJ1-2): DSGVTQTPKHLITATGQRVTLRCSPRSGDLSVYWYQQSLDQGLQFLIQYYNGEERAKGNILERFSAQQFPDLHSELNLSSLELGDSALYFCASSPRTTQRGNYGYTFGSGTRLTVV.

The chain employs TRBV11-1 and TRBJ1-6, with 8 nucleotides matching TRBD1. Germline values: CDR1 SGHAT, CDR2 FQDESV (reference sequence). CDR3 length: 15 amino acids. Trimming took 5 bases from V and 10 from J; bases not matched to a gene: 10. CDR3 loop: CASSAGTGQRSPLHF. The CDR3 region has the DNA TGTGCCAGCAGCGCGGGGACAGGACAGCGATCACCCCTCCACTTT.

This clone was counted a few times. The chain recombines TRBV15 with TRBJ2-5; D perhaps matches TRBD1 (6 bases). Trimming cost V 5 bases and J 6 bases, with 16 bases left between them. Germline loops: CDR1 LNHNV, CDR2 YYDKDF (reference sequence). The CDR3 runs to 14 residues. In DNA form, the CDR3 reads TGTGCCACCAGCGCCACAGGGCCTAGGAAGACCCAGTACTTC. This sequence encodes CATSATGPRKTQYF. The full variable domain, its missing parts supplied by reference TRBV15 and TRBJ2-5, is DAMVIQNPRYQVTQFGKPVTLSCSQTLNHNVMYWYQQKSSQAPKLLFHYYDKDFNNEADTPDNFQSRRPNTSFCFLDIRSPGLGDTAMYLCATSATGPRKTQYFGPGTRLLVL.

V and J are TRBV6-1 and TRBJ2-2; D is ambiguous. CDR1 MNHNS and CDR2 SASEGT come from the germline V gene. This CDR3 contains 12 residues. With 7 bases removed from V and 2 bases from J, the gap between germline ends came to 5 bases. The CDR3 reads CASNGNTGELFF. DNA for the CDR3: TGTGCCAGCAACGGTAACACCGGGGAGCTGTTTTTT.

This chain joins TRBV5-4 and TRBJ2-2; no clear D gene. Looked up from germline, CDR1 is SGHNT and CDR2 is YYREEE (reference sequence). V was cut by 0 bases and J by 5 bases, with 5 bases left in between. This CDR3 is built from 13 residues. The CDR3 DNA is TGTGCCAGCAGCTTGGTGCGGACCGGGGAGCTGTTTTTT. Its translation: CASSLVRTGELFF.

V usage is TRBV28 and J usage is TRBJ1-1; weak D call: TRBD1 (6 bases). The V end lost 3 bases, the J end lost 0 bases, and 11 bases lay between the germline ends. CDR3 size: 15 residues. Germline CDR1 MDHEN, CDR2 SYDVKM. For the CDR3, the DNA is TGTGCCAGCAGTTTTACGACAGGCGTGAACACTGAAGCTTTCTTT. Translating it yields CASSFTTGVNTEAFF.

The chain joins TRBV6-5 to TRBJ2-1; D is perhaps TRBD2 (5 bases). V lost 2 bases and J lost 0, with 8 bases in between. Germline assignment: CDR1 MNHEY and CDR2 SVGAGI. The CDR3 sequence is 15 residues long. The CDR3 sequence is CASSYTGISYNEQFF. The CDR3 bases are TGTGCCAGCAGTTACACGGGGATCTCCTACAATGAGCAGTTCTTC.

V usage is TRBV5-1 and J usage is TRBJ2-7, with D tentatively TRBD2 (5 bases). Germline V gene sequence: CDR1 SGHRS, CDR2 YFSETQ. The CDR3 has 15 residues. Trimming removed 0 bases at V and 6 bases at J, with 16 bases between. CDR3 in DNA: TGCGCCAGCAGCTTGGTGGAAGGGTCCCGGGGCGAGCAGTACTTC. Its protein is CASSLVEGSRGEQYF.

The chain joins TRBV29-1 to TRBJ2-2; possible D gene TRBD1, 6 bases. The germline gives CDR1 SQVTM, CDR2 ANQGSEA. V was trimmed by 2 bases and J by 8 bases, leaving 12 bases between them. The CDR3 is made up of 13 amino acids. The CDR3 region is CSVESPGVGELFF. For the CDR3, the DNA is TGCAGCGTTGAAAGTCCAGGGGTTGGGGAGCTGTTTTTT.